A selection of T cell receptor beta chains follows, all from one sample in a study of blood T cell repertoires in COVID-19. Data came from immunoSEQ multiplex PCR; TCRdb stores just in-frame clones and leaves some out. Here the sample spans more than 95,000 clones, roughly four fifths being singletons. Sequencing was carried out using peripheral blood. Every receptor here comes from a woman aged 70 to 79 with acute or convalescent COVID-19. Each CDR3 is given with its conserved first and last residue. The D gene is left open where the match is weak. Where a row states a size, it is once, few, many or the class of an expanded clone; other rows omit it.

d_gene	j_gene	v_gene	len	abundance	CDR3nt	CDR3aa
NA	TRBJ2-3	TRBV2	14	NA	TGTGCCAGCAGTGAATCTGGGCTCACAGATACGCAGTATTTT	CASSESGLTDTQYF
TRBD2	TRBJ2-3	TRBV15	18	NA	TGTGCCACCAGCAGAGATATTTTAGCGGGGGTGAGCACAGATACGCAGTATTTT	CATSRDILAGVSTDTQYF
NA	TRBJ2-1	TRBV4-1	14	NA	TGCGCCAGCAGCCCAGGACTTCTATACAATGAGCAGTTCTTC	CASSPGLLYNEQFF
TRBD1	TRBJ1-1	TRBV5-4	17	NA	TGTGCCAGCAGCTCCCGACAGGGATGGGCTGTGAACACTGAAGCTTTCTTT	CASSSRQGWAVNTEAFF
NA	TRBJ1-1	TRBV11-2	16	NA	TGTGCCAGCAGCCCTAGGGGCGGGGGGAGCGCCACTGAAGCTTTCTTT	CASSPRGGGSATEAFF
NA	TRBJ1-1	TRBV19	14	few	TGTGCCAGTAGTATCGGGGGGAAGGGCACTGAAGCTTTCTTT	CASSIGGKGTEAFF
TRBD1	TRBJ1-1	TRBV10-2	15	few	TGCGCCACCAGACAGGGGGCTCAAATGAACACTGAAGCTTTCTTT	CATRQGAQMNTEAFF
NA	TRBJ1-6	TRBV3-1/TRBV3-2	13	NA	TGTGCCAGCAGCCAACAGGGTAATTCACCCCTCCACTTT	CASSQQGNSPLHF
TRBD2	TRBJ2-1	TRBV30	14	NA	TGTGCCTGGAGTTCAGCGGGGGGGTTCAATGAGCAGTTCTTC	CAWSSAGGFNEQFF
TRBD1	TRBJ1-3	TRBV10-3	15	NA	TGTGCCATCAGTGACCGACAGGGGACTGGAAACACCATATATTTT	CAISDRQGTGNTIYF
NA	TRBJ2-3	TRBV30	15	NA	TGTGCCTGGAGCGAAGTAGGCGGGCTAACAGATACGCAGTATTTT	CAWSEVGGLTDTQYF
NA	TRBJ1-2	TRBV30	14	NA	TGTGCCTGGAGTGTACTTGGGTTGGGGGGTTTCTACACCTTC	CAWSVLGLGGFYTF
NA	TRBJ2-6	TRBV19	17	NA	TGTGCCAGTAGTACCCTAGGAGTTGGCTCTGGGGCCAACGTCCTGACTTTC	CASSTLGVGSGANVLTF
NA	TRBJ1-4	TRBV21-1	14	NA	TGTGCCAGCAGCGAAACAGGGTGGGATGAAAAACTGTTTTTT	CASSETGWDEKLFF
NA	TRBJ2-2	TRBV18	13	NA	TGTGCCAGCTCACCGGGGGCCGGCGGGGAGCTGTTTTTT	CASSPGAGGELFF
NA	TRBJ2-3	TRBV7-9	16	NA	TGTGCCAGCAGCTTTGCTGCGACTAGTGGCACAGATACGCAGTATTTT	CASSFAATSGTDTQYF
NA	TRBJ1-6	TRBV11-1	12	few	TGTGCCAGCAGCTTACGGAATTCACCCCTCCACTTT	CASSLRNSPLHF
NA	TRBJ2-4	TRBV18	16	NA	TGTGCCAGCTCAACACTCCTAGGGAGCGCCAAAAACATTCAGTACTTC	CASSTLLGSAKNIQYF
TRBD1	TRBJ2-5	TRBV10-3	14	NA	TGTGCCATCAGTGAAGACAGGGGGCGAGAGACCCAGTACTTC	CAISEDRGRETQYF
TRBD2	TRBJ2-1	TRBV4-2	18	NA	TGTGCCAGCAGCCAAGATTCCCGGCTAGCGGGACCCTACAATGAGCAGTTCTTC	CASSQDSRLAGPYNEQFF
NA	TRBJ2-1	TRBV19	17	few	TGTGCCAGTAGTACCCTTCGACTAAGAGACTCCTACAATGAGCAGTTCTTC	CASSTLRLRDSYNEQFF
TRBD1	TRBJ2-7	TRBV23-1	15	NA	TGCGCCAGCAGTCGAGGGGACAGGGGGCTATACGAGCAGTACTTC	CASSRGDRGLYEQYF
NA	TRBJ1-5	TRBV6-5	12	few	TGTGCCAGCAGACAGGGAAATCAGCCCCAGCATTTT	CASRQGNQPQHF
TRBD2	TRBJ2-7	TRBV5-1	16	NA	TGCGCCAGCAGCCAGAACGGACTAGCGGGAGGGTACGAGCAGTACTTC	CASSQNGLAGGYEQYF
TRBD1	TRBJ2-7	TRBV10-3	16	NA	TGTGCCATCAGTACCGAGACAGGGGGCGGGATCCACGAGCAGTACTTC	CAISTETGGGIHEQYF
NA	TRBJ2-3	TRBV7-2	14	NA	TGTGCCAGCAGCCCAAACCCCGGACAAGATACGCAGTATTTT	CASSPNPGQDTQYF
NA	TRBJ1-6	TRBV5-1	15	few	TGCGCCAGCAGCTTGTTCTCCGGGGATAATTCACCCCTCCACTTT	CASSLFSGDNSPLHF
TRBD1	TRBJ1-1	TRBV7-8	15	NA	TGTGCCAGCAGCCCCCAGACAGGGTGGGATCCTGAAGCTTTCTTT	CASSPQTGWDPEAFF
NA	TRBJ1-2	TRBV28	13	NA	TGTGCCAGCAGTTTAGTCGGGAGGTATGGCTACACCTTC	CASSLVGRYGYTF
TRBD1	TRBJ1-6	TRBV7-9	17	NA	TGTGCCAGCAGCTTAGCCCGAGACAGGGGGCTGGATTCACCCCTCCACTTT	CASSLARDRGLDSPLHF
NA	TRBJ1-5	TRBV7-8	17	NA	TGTGCCAGCAGCCCAAGTCAACAGGGTTATAGCAATCAGCCCCAGCATTTT	CASSPSQQGYSNQPQHF
NA	TRBJ1-2	TRBV27	14	NA	TGTGCCAGCAGTGAGGCAGGACAGAACTATGGCTACACCTTC	CASSEAGQNYGYTF
TRBD1	TRBJ1-2	TRBV3-1/TRBV3-2	15	NA	TGTGCCAGCAGCCACCCAGGACAGGGCTACCGTGGCTACACCTTC	CASSHPGQGYRGYTF
TRBD2	TRBJ2-3	TRBV19	18	NA	TGTGCCAGTAGTCAGCACCAACCCGGGACTAGCGGCACAGATACGCAGTATTTT	CASSQHQPGTSGTDTQYF
TRBD2	TRBJ2-7	TRBV11-2	13	NA	TGTGCCAGCACCCGGACTAGCGGGTACGAGCAGTACTTC	CASTRTSGYEQYF